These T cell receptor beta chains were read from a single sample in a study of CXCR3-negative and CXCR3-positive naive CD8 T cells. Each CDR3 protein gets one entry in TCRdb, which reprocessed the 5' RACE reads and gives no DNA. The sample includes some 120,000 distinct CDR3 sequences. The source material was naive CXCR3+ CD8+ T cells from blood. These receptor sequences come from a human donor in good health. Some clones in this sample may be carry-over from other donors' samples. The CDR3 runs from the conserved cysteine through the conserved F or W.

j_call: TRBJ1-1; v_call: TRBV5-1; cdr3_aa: CASSLVHSNTEAFF
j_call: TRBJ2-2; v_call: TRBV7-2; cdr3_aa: CASSLRGGRYTGELFF
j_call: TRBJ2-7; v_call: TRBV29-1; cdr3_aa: CSVESPVSYEQYF
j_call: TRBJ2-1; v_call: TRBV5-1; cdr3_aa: CASSIDSGVSSYNEQFF
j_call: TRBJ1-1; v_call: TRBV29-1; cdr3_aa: CSVEGVTEAFF
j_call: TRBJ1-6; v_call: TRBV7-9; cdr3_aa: CASSWDRVGSPLHF
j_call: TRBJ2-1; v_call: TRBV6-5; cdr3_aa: CASKAGIDYNEQFF
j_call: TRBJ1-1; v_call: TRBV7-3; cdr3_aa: CASSPDPGVTEAFF
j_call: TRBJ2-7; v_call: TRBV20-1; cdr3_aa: CSAPEPISGDMDEQYF
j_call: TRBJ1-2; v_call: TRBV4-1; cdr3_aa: CASSQATVGTGVNGYTF
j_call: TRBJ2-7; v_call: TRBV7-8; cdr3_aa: CASTFRDSSYEQYF
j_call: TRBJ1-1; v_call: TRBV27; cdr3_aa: CASSLRGQLDPMNTEAFF
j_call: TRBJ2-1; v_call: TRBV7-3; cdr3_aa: CASSATGYDEQFF
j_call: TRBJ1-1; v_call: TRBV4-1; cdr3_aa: CASSLTDREYQYTEAFF
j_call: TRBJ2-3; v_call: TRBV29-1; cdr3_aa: CSVVWPLGLAPTTDTQYF
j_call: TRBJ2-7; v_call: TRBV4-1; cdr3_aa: CASSQDPRGRSYEQYF
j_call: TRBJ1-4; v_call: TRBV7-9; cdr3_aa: CASALLEEKLFF
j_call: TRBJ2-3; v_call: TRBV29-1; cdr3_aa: CSVDVGQSTDTQYF
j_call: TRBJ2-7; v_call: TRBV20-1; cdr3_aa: CSARDLRGTSYEQYF
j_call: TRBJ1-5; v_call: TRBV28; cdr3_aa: CASSLLYSNQPQHF
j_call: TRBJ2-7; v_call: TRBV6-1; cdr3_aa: CASSEAAFEDYNYEQYF
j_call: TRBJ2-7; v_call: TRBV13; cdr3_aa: CASSARDSTYEQYF
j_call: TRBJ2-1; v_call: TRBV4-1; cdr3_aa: CASSQDGQGNEQFF
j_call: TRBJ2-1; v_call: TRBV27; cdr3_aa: CASSSGLAGGPGQFF
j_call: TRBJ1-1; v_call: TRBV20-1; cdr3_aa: CSARFAERDTEAFF
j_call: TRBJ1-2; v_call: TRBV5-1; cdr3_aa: CASSLEGSGYTF
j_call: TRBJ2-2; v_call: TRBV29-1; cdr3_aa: CSAWGRMTNTGELFF
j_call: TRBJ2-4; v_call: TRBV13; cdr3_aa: CASSTGLAGENIQYF
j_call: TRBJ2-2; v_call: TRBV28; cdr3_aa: CASSADRNTGELFF
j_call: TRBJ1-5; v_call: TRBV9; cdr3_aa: CASSIPPYSNQPQHF
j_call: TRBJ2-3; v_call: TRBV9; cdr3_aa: CASSAGTTFTDTQYF
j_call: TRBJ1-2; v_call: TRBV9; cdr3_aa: CASSVGQLGLYGYTF
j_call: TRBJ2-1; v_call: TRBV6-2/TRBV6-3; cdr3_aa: CASSLESYNEQFF
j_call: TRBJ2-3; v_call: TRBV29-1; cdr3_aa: CSVEEIGSGSDTQYF
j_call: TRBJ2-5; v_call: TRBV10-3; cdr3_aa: CAISESKAAEETQYF
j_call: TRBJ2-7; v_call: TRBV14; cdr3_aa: CASSPFRGKQQYF
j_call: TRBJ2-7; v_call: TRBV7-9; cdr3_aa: CASTLGSYEQYF
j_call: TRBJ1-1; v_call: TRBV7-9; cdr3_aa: CASSGNTEAFF
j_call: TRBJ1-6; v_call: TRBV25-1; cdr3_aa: CASSERGSPLHF
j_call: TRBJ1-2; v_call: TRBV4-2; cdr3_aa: CASSQGGFSRGSYTF
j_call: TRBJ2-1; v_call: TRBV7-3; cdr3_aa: CASSSSGTSGTNEQFF
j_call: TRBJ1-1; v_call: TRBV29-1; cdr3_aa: CSVEARGSTEAFF
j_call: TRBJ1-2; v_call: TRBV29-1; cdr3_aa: CSVEEGDANYGYTF
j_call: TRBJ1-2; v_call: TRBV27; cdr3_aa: CASSLQGGYGYTF
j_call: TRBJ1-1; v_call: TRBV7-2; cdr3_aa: CASSVRVHTEAFF
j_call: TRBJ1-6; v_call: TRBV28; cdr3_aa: CASSFPGGESPLHF
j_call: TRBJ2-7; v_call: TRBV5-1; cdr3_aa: CASSLMGGRDEQYF
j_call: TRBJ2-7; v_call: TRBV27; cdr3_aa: CASSLTPKYEQYF
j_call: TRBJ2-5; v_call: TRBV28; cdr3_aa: CASSLKSPFQETQYF
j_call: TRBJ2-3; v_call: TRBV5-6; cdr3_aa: CASSLAASGGADTQYF
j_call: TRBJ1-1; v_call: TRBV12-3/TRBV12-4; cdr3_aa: CASRGQGSENTEAFF
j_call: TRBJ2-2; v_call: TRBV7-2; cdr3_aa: CASSPENRDGELFF
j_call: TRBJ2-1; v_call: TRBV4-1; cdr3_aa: CASSQVQVGEQFF